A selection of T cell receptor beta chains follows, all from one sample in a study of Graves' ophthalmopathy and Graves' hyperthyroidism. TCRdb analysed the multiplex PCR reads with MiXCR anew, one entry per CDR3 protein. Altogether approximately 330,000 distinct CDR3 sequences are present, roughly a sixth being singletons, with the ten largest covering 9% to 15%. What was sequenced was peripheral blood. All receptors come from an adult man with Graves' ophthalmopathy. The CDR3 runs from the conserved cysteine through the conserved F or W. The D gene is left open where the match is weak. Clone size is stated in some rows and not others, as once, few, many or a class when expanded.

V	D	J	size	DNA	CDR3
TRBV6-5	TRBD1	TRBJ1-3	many	TGTGCCAGCAGTCACCGGGACAGGGGGCTGAACACCATATATTTT	CASSHRDRGLNTIYF
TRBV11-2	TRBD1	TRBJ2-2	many	TGTGCCAGCAGCTTCCTAGGACAGGGGGCAAACACCGGGGAGCTGTTTTTT	CASSFLGQGANTGELFF
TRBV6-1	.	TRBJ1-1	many	TGTGCCAGCAGACGACAAATATTGAACACTGAAGCTTTCTTT	CASRRQILNTEAFF
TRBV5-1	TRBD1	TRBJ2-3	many	TGCGCCAGCAGCTCCGACGGGACAGGGGATGTAGATACGCAGTATTTT	CASSSDGTGDVDTQYF
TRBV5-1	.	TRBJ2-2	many	TGCGCCAGCAGCTTGGCCGTTGGGGAGCTGTTTTTT	CASSLAVGELFF
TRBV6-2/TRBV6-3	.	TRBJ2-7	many	TGTGCCAGCAGTAAACCTTCGGGCAGTTCCTACGAGCAGTACTTC	CASSKPSGSSYEQYF
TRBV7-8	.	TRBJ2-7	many	TGTGCCAGCAGCTTGGACCGGGATTCAATAACCTACGAGCAGTACTTC	CASSLDRDSITYEQYF
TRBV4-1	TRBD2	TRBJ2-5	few	TGCGCCAGCAGCCAGGCAACCGCCGGGACTAGCGTGATAATGCAAGAGACCCAGTACTTC	CASSQATAGTSVIMQETQYF
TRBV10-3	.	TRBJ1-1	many	TGTGCCATCACTATGGAGCCAAACACTGAAGCCTTCTTT	CAITMEPNTEAFF
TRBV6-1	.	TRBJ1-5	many	TGTGCCAGCAGTACCACCAAATCAGGACGCAATCAGCCCCAGCATTTT	CASSTTKSGRNQPQHF
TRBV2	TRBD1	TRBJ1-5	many	TGTGCCAGCAGTGATGACAGGGGGCGTCAGCCCCAGCATTTT	CASSDDRGRQPQHF
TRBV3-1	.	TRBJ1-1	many	TGTGCCAGCAGCCAGCCCCACACTGAAGCTTTCTTT	CASSQPHTEAFF
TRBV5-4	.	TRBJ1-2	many	TGTGCCAGCAGCCCACGAAGTACTGACGTCGGCTACACCTTC	CASSPRSTDVGYTF
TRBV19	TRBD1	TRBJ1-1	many	TGTGCCAGTACATCCGGGACAGGCTCAGCTTTCTTT	CASTSGTGSAFF
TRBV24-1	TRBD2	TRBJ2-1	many	TGTGCCACCAGTGATTTCCCCGGGACTAGTTATGAGCAGTTCTTC	CATSDFPGTSYEQFF
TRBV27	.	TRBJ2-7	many	TGTGCCAGCAGTTCCTCGGGGTCAGGATCCTACGAGCAGTACTTC	CASSSSGSGSYEQYF
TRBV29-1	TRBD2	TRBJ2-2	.	TGCAGCGTTCGGGTGGGAGGGCCATTCACCGGGGAGCTGTTTTTT	CSVRVGGPFTGELFF
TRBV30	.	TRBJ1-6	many	TGTGCCTGGAGTGTCGGCGGGGATTCACCCCTCCACTTT	CAWSVGGDSPLHF